This section outlines one T cell receptor (beta chain) sequence together with its context. Its antigen is not identified. This specimen belongs to a study of CD8 T cells in ankylosing spondylitis. Study results and limitations: Disease-associated clones were CD8+ and fairly uncommon in peripheral blood. Ankylosing spondylitis blood seemed to carry a telltale TCR beta motif made of about 8 highly homologous variants.

TCRdb fed the 5' RACE reads into MiXCR, producing one record per CDR3 protein. The sample lists about 250,000 distinct CDR3 sequences, around 8% seen once, with more than 4% in the top ten. Germline CDR1 and CDR2: SGHAT and FQDESV (reference sequence). V gave up 5 bases and J gave up 3 bases; unmatched junction bases: 15. This CDR3 spans 17 amino acids. The V gene is TRBV11-1, the J gene TRBJ1-2, with 7 bases identical to TRBD1. Sequencing was carried out using blood, either unsorted or a sorted T cell fraction (not recorded which). This receptor was obtained from a female donor with ankylosing spondylitis or in good health (not recorded which). The CDR3 spells CASSLLGGGPTDYGYTF. The CDR3 DNA reads TGTGCCAGCAGCCTTCTAGGGGGCGGACCGACGGACTATGGCTACACCTTC.